One and the same sample provided the 27 T cell receptor beta chains below, sequenced in a study of T-cell memory formation after mild COVID-19 (dated by TCRdb to about 2021). The receptor library was made with 5' RACE. Sequenced using an Illumina NovaSeq 6000. TCRdb reprocessed the public reads (quality trimming at Q25 with fastp, clone calling with MiXCR) and kept in-frame beta chains. Rows are combined by CDR3 protein, so each entry shows the most common genes and DNA. A total of roughly 550,000 distinct CDR3 sequences appear in this sample, roughly 21% of them only once. The ten largest clones take up around 13% of the sample. The sequenced material came from PBMCs or a T cell subset sorted from them (not recorded which). The receptors originated from an adult woman who had mild COVID-19 (a few samples of this study predate the infection). The sample titles of this study are shuffled in the database, so cell type and time point are left out; the donor was told from shared clones.

This clonotype appeared many times. The chain couples TRBV4-1 to TRBJ2-3, with TRBD1 matching 12 bases. This CDR3 spans 16 amino acids. Germline CDR1 is MGHRA and CDR2 is YSYEKL. With 2 bases clipped from V and 5 bases from J, the junction kept 5 bases outside the gene matches. DNA of the CDR3: TGCGCCAGCAGCCAACCGGGACAGGGGGCGAGAGATACGCAGTATTTT. Encoded protein: CASSQPGQGARDTQYF.

The chain joins TRBV7-9 to TRBJ1-5; D is uncertain. Germline V gene sequence: CDR1 SEHNR, CDR2 FQNEAQ (reference sequence). V lost 10 bases and J 9 bases, leaving 25 bases between the germline ends. The CDR3 extends over 15 amino acids. The CDR3 reads CATTEGGGVLLPQHF. CDR3 in DNA: TGTGCCACTACGGAGGGCGGAGGCGTTCTTTTGCCCCAGCATTTT.

A few counts support this clonotype. This chain uses TRBV12-3 or TRBV12-4 with TRBJ2-1; D is perhaps TRBD2 (5 bases). This CDR3 contains 15 residues. CDR3 region: CATGSGPGSYNEQFF. CDR3 DNA sequence: TGTGCAACGGGCAGCGGCCCAGGCTCCTACAATGAGCAGTTCTTC.

The chain employs TRBV5-1 and TRBJ1-4; weak D call: TRBD1 (5 bases). Germline V CDR1 and CDR2: SGHRS, YFSETQ. Trimming left V 5 bases short and J 7 bases short, with 12 bases between. The CDR3 covers 13 residues. The CDR3 loop is CASRIGQGEKLFF. The CDR3 bases are TGCGCCAGCAGAATAGGGCAGGGTGAAAAACTGTTTTTT.

The J gene is TRBJ2-1, the V gene TRBV13; D possibly corresponds to TRBD2 (5 bases). Trimming cost V 1 base and J 5 bases, with 12 bases left between them. Germline-derived CDR1 and CDR2 are PRHDT and FYEKMQ (reference sequence). The CDR3 has 15 amino acids. The CDR3 DNA reads as TGTGCCAGCAGCTTAGTGGTGGGAGCCCACAATGAGCAGTTCTTC. Translation: CASSLVVGAHNEQFF.

This rearrangement joins TRBV6-5 to TRBJ1-5; D unresolved. CDR3 length equals 15 residues. The germline CDR1 and CDR2 sequences are MNHEY and SVGAGI. V was clipped by 2 bases and J by 0 bases, with 8 bases between them. The CDR3 here is CASSYAENSNQPQHF. CDR3 DNA sequence: TGTGCCAGCAGTTACGCTGAGAATAGCAATCAGCCCCAGCATTTT.

The gene calls are TRBV20-1 and TRBJ2-7, with D perhaps matching TRBD1 or TRBD2 (5 bases each). This CDR3 has 12 amino acids. Between the trimmed V and J ends, which lost 3 bases and 7 bases, there was a span of 13 bases. Germline loops: CDR1 DFQATT, CDR2 SNEGSKA (reference sequence). DNA of the CDR3: TGCAGTGCTAGCGTGAGGGCAGGGGAGCAGTACTTC. Translating gives CSASVRAGEQYF.

The CDR3 region is CASSFRTSGVADTQYF. The CDR3 bases are TGCGCCAGCAGCTTCCGGACTAGCGGGGTGGCAGATACGCAGTATTTT. The rearrangement links TRBV5-1 to TRBJ2-3; 12 nucleotides match TRBD2. V lost 2 bases to trimming and J lost 4 bases; unmatched junction nucleotides: 5. The germline gives CDR1 SGHRS, CDR2 YFSETQ. The CDR3 is 16 amino acids.

The chain joins TRBV12-3 or TRBV12-4 to TRBJ2-6, with a tentative D call TRBD2 (5 bases). The CDR3 is made up of 17 amino acids. V shed 0 bases and J shed 2 bases, with 11 bases lying between them. The CDR3 loop is CASSLASSGAGANVLTF. The CDR3 nucleotides are TGTGCCAGCAGTTTAGCATCATCCGGGGCTGGGGCCAACGTCCTGACTTTC.

V usage is TRBV7-6 and J usage is TRBJ2-7; D is unresolved. The length of the CDR3 is 16 residues. Germline V lookup: CDR1 SGHVS, CDR2 FNYEAQ. V lost 1 base and J lost 4, with 17 bases in between. CDR3 nucleotides: TGTGCCAGCAGCTTAGATCGCCGGCTTAGTGGGTACGAGCAGTACTTC. Amino acid sequence: CASSLDRRLSGYEQYF.

The V call is TRBV2, the J call TRBJ1-2; D uncertain. Trimming cost V 3 bases and J 10 bases, with 15 bases left between them. Germline V gene lookup returns CDR1 SNHLY and CDR2 FYNNEI. The CDR3 contains 13 residues. The CDR3 nucleotides read TGTGCCAGCAGTGAGGTCAGGAGAGCCGACTACACCTTC. It is translated as CASSEVRRADYTF.

V gene TRBV18 combines with J gene TRBJ1-6; D gene uncertain. V lost 3 bases and J 0 bases, leaving 18 bases between the germline ends. CDR1 is KGHSH and CDR2 is LQKENI in the germline V gene. The length of the CDR3 is 19 residues. The CDR3: CASSPIGLPRGSYNSPLHF. The CDR3 DNA follows: TGTGCCAGCTCACCTATTGGACTCCCGCGGGGCTCCTATAATTCACCCCTCCACTTT.

V is TRBV4-1 and J is TRBJ1-4; a weak D match, TRBD1 (5 bases). The ends were cut back, 0 bases at V and 4 bases at J, with 9 bases in the middle. CDR1 is MGHRA and CDR2 is YSYEKL in the germline V gene. This CDR3 region has 15 residues. DNA for the CDR3: TGCGCCAGCAGCCAAGATTACCAGGGTAATGAAAAACTGTTTTTT. Translating it yields CASSQDYQGNEKLFF.

This clonotype showed up just once. CDR3 sequence (DNA): TGCGCCAGTAAGGATCCAGGGACATTCGAGCAGTACTTC. Its protein is CASKDPGTFEQYF. The chain recombines TRBV5-1 with TRBJ2-7; possibly TRBD1 for D (6 bases). The V gene's germline CDR1 is SGHRS and CDR2 YFSETQ. This CDR3 has 13 residues. V was cut by 8 bases and J by 6 bases, with 18 bases left in between.

This chain connects TRBV7-2 to TRBJ2-3; D unresolved. The CDR3 extends over 13 amino acids. Trimming pared 2 bases from V and 8 bases from J, leaving 11 bases between. The V gene's germline CDR1 is SGHTA and CDR2 FQGNSA. The CDR3 reads CASSLLLLGTQYF. CDR3 DNA sequence: TGTGCCAGCAGCTTATTGCTACTTGGTACGCAGTATTTT.

The rearrangement uses TRBV5-1 and TRBJ2-1; 7 nucleotides match TRBD2. J gave up 2 bases and V 0 bases, and 8 bases lay outside the gene matches. The CDR3 is made up of 17 amino acids. Per germline, CDR1 SGHRS and CDR2 YFSETQ. This chain's CDR3 is CASSLAKVSGAYNEQFF. CDR3 in DNA: TGCGCCAGCAGCTTGGCCAAGGTCAGCGGGGCCTACAATGAGCAGTTCTTC.

The chain recombines TRBV12-3 or TRBV12-4 with TRBJ2-5; D gene ambiguous. The V gene lost 0 bases and the J gene lost 1 base, with 9 bases spanning the gap. CDR3 length: 15 amino acids. CDR3 DNA sequence: TGTGCCAGCAGTTTAGCTCTGAATTCCCAAGAGACCCAGTACTTC. Amino acid sequence: CASSLALNSQETQYF.

This clonotype was seen a few times. The chain combines TRBV4-3 with TRBJ1-2, with D unclear. Germline lookup yields CDR1 LGHNA and CDR2 YSLEER. V dropped 3 bases and J dropped 8 bases, with 10 bases sitting between them. This CDR3 has 12 residues. The CDR3 nucleotides read TGCGCCAGCAGCCAGGCCGGAAAGGGCTACACCTTC. Translation: CASSQAGKGYTF.

This clonotype was recorded many times. The chain combines TRBV7-9 with TRBJ2-5; D might be TRBD2 (6 bases). Germline V CDR1 and CDR2: SEHNR, FQNEAQ (reference sequence). The CDR3 loop spans 15 amino acids. V was shortened by 2 bases and J by 4 bases, with 14 bases between the two germline ends. The CDR3 is CASSLFLTGAETQYF. The CDR3 DNA reads TGTGCCAGCAGCTTATTCCTTACGGGAGCAGAGACCCAGTACTTC.

The sample holds a few counts of this clonotype. The CDR3 DNA sequence: TGTGCCACCAGTGACCCAAGGGGAGATACGCAGTATTTT. Amino acids: CATSDPRGDTQYF. The gene calls are TRBV24-1 and TRBJ2-3, with a possible D match to TRBD1 (5 bases). Germline V lookup: CDR1 KGHDR, CDR2 SFDVKD. V gave up 4 bases and J gave up 5 bases, with 9 bases separating them. The CDR3 totals 13 residues.

This clonotype was counted a few times. The chain recombines TRBV24-1 with TRBJ2-1; D unclear. This CDR3 comprises 11 residues. CDR1 and CDR2 from the germline V gene are KGHDR and SFDVKD. V gave up 9 bases and J gave up 7 bases, with 9 bases separating them. The CDR3 DNA follows: TGTGCCACCGGGCAGAGAAATGAGCAGTTCTTC. This codes for CATGQRNEQFF.

The chain couples TRBV11-1 to TRBJ1-5; tentatively, D is TRBD1 (5 bases). V was shortened by 0 bases and J by 0 bases, with 12 bases between the two germline ends. Germline assignment: CDR1 SGHAT and CDR2 FQDESV (reference sequence). The CDR3 loop spans 17 amino acids. In DNA form, the CDR3 reads TGTGCCAGCAGCTTAGCCCTTGGGGACTATAGCAATCAGCCCCAGCATTTT. This gives the protein CASSLALGDYSNQPQHF.

This clonotype occurred many times. This chain links TRBV12-3 or TRBV12-4 with TRBJ2-7, with D maybe TRBD2 (5 bases). Trimming removed 3 bases from V and 5 bases from J, with 8 bases in between. The CDR3 has 12 residues. CDR3 residues: CASSFHGNEQYF. The CDR3 region has the DNA TGTGCCAGCAGTTTCCACGGGAACGAGCAGTACTTC.

This clonotype has a handful of counts. This chain connects TRBV24-1 to TRBJ1-6; D ambiguous. This CDR3 has 16 amino acids. V was clipped by 4 bases and J by 8 bases, with 17 bases between them. CDR1 KGHDR and CDR2 SFDVKD come from the germline V gene. The CDR3 nucleotides are TGTGCCACCAGTGACCTCCAGACCTGTTATGATTCACCCCTCCACTTT. Protein: CATSDLQTCYDSPLHF.

The chain links TRBV12-3 or TRBV12-4 to TRBJ2-7; 10 nucleotides align to TRBD1. Unmatched junction bases numbered 6, after V lost 4 bases and J lost 6 bases. CDR3 length equals 14 residues. The CDR3 sequence: CASSWDRGSIEQYF. CDR3 nucleotide sequence: TGTGCCAGCAGTTGGGACAGGGGATCGATCGAGCAGTACTTC.

This clonotype was seen a handful of times. The genes are TRBV30 and TRBJ1-2; D gene uncertain. Trimming left V 6 bases short and J 2 bases short, with 13 bases between. The germline V gene encodes CDR1 GTSNPN and CDR2 SVGIG (reference sequence). This CDR3 has 13 amino acids. The CDR3 sequence: CACLTRRNYGYTF. In DNA, the CDR3 is TGTGCCTGTTTAACCAGACGGAACTATGGCTACACCTTC. Full variable domain (rest looked up from reference TRBV30 and TRBJ1-2): SQTIHQWPATLVQPVGSPLSLECTVEGTSNPNLYWYRQAAGRGLQLLFYSVGIGQISSEVPQNLSASRPQDRQFILSSKKLLLSDSGFYLCACLTRRNYGYTFGSGTRLTVV.

The CDR3 region has the DNA TGTGCCATAAAAGCGGGAGGCCCTGTAGATACGCAGTATTTT. It codes for CAIKAGGPVDTQYF. This sequence joins TRBV6-5 and TRBJ2-3; TRBD2 agrees at 9 bases. The CDR3 covers 14 residues. Looked up from germline, CDR1 is MNHEY and CDR2 is SVGAGI. The V and J ends lost 10 bases and 5 bases, in that order; junction bases with no gene match: 10.